The 27 T cell receptor beta chains below were found in one sample sequenced in a study of tumor-infiltrating lymphocytes in primary liver carcinoma. RNA was extracted from whole blood without cell sorting, alongside germline DNA. Making TCR beta cDNA involved around 500 ng total RNA and a constant-region primer. Three rounds of nested multiplex PCR with slightly modified ARM-PCR produced TCR beta libraries. Amplification in the first two PCR rounds was performed using TRBV1-TRBV30 forward primers and a C-beta reverse primer for approximately 10 cycles each. TCRdb ran MiXCR on the multiplex PCR reads and lists one entry per CDR3 protein. The sample includes about 200,000 distinct CDR3 sequences, almost 65% seen only once; the top ten take 7% to 8.5%. Input material: peripheral blood. All receptors derive from an older woman with primary liver carcinoma and hepatitis B virus infection.

This clonotype was counted many times. This chain connects TRBV12-3 or TRBV12-4 to TRBJ1-1; D call uncertain. Deletions cut 7 bases from V and 4 bases from J, with 13 bases between. The CDR3 runs 13 residues. CDR3 bases: TGTGCCAGCACCCAGACACTGGGCACTGAAGCTTTCTTT. The encoded protein is CASTQTLGTEAFF.

A word on this clonotype: One end of the junction does not line up with germline, which may come from a read error. The rearrangement joins TRBV11-2 to TRBJ1-1, with D unresolved. This CDR3 has 13 residues. Per the germline V gene, CDR1 is SGHAT and CDR2 is FQNNGV. This chain's CDR3 is CASCLRVDGEAFF. CDR3 DNA sequence: TGTGCCAGCTGCTTAAGAGTGGACGGGGAAGCTTTCTTT.

As for this clonotype: A junction end diverges from the germline sequence, so it may reflect a read error. This CDR3 is CASSLERDGPYKQYF. The CDR3, as DNA: TGTGCCAGCAGCTTAGAGCGGGACGGACCCTACAAGCAGTACTTT. The chain carries TRBV11-2 and TRBJ2-7, with D perhaps matching TRBD2 (6 bases). Germline CDR1 reads SGHAT; CDR2 reads FQNNGV. CDR3 size: 15 residues.

The chain employs TRBV28 and TRBJ2-1; D is unresolved. The germline V gene encodes CDR1 MDHEN and CDR2 SYDVKM. CDR3 length equals 12 residues. Trimming pared 7 bases from V and 7 bases from J, leaving 11 bases between. The CDR3: CASNWPYNEQFF. CDR3 bases: TGTGCCAGCAACTGGCCTTATAATGAGCAGTTCTTC.

The chain combines TRBV20-1 with TRBJ2-1, with TRBD2 as a possible D gene (5 bases). V lost 3 bases to trimming and J lost 15 bases, with 21 bases between them. CDR1 and CDR2 (germline): DFQATT, SNEGSKA (reference sequence). The CDR3 totals 13 residues. The chain's CDR3 is CSARAGIGMSRFF. Here the CDR3 DNA reads TGCAGTGCTAGGGCGGGTATTGGAATGAGCCGGTTCTTC.

Comments on this clonotype: One end of the junction fails to match germline, which may point to a read error. This chain joins TRBV11-2 and TRBJ2-2; the D gene could be TRBD1 or TRBD2 (5 bases each). This CDR3 contains 14 residues. Germline V gene lookup returns CDR1 SGHAT and CDR2 FQNNGV. The CDR3 nucleotides read TGTGCCAGCAGCTCGGGGTGGGGCGCCGGGGAGCTGTTATTT. Its translation is CASSSGWGAGELLF. The complete variable domain, with remaining parts taken from reference TRBV11-2 and TRBJ2-2, reads EAGVAQSPRYKIIEKRQSVAFWCNPISGHATLYWYQQILGQGPKLLIQFQNNGVVDDSQLPKDRFSAERLKGVDSTLKIQPAKLEDSAVYLCASSSGWGAGELLFGEGSRLTVL.

The table lists this clonotype with a few counts. The rearrangement joins TRBV30 to TRBJ2-5; TRBD1 matches at 9 bases. There are 15 residues in the CDR3. V shed 4 bases and J 4 bases; nucleotides not matched to a gene: 10. The germline V gene encodes CDR1 GTSNPN and CDR2 SVGIG (reference sequence). As DNA, the CDR3 is TGTGCCTGGATCCTCGGGACAGGGATCGGAGAGACCCAGTACTTC. This codes for CAWILGTGIGETQYF.

A note on this clonotype: The junction differs from germline at one of its ends, possibly a read error. The DNA of the CDR3 is TGTGCTAGCTGCTTAGTTGGGGACCCCGTCTATGTCTACACCTTC. Translation: CASCLVGDPVYVYTF. The chain has TRBV11-2 and TRBJ1-2, with D tentatively TRBD1 (5 bases). The CDR3 is 15 residues long. CDR1 SGHAT and CDR2 FQNNGV come from the germline V gene.

This rearrangement joins TRBV7-9 to TRBJ2-5; unclear D gene. Germline V gives CDR1 SEHNR, CDR2 FQNEAQ (reference sequence). This CDR3 has 13 amino acids. V lost 7 bases to trimming and J lost 2 bases, with 11 bases between them. CDR3 nucleotides: TGTGCCAGCAACCCGAGAGAGCAAGAGACCCAGTACTTC. It yields the protein CASNPREQETQYF.

The sample holds a few counts of this clonotype. This may stem from a read error, because a much larger clone lies one nucleotide away. The chain uses TRBV6-5 and TRBJ2-1, with a tentative D call TRBD1 (5 bases). The CDR3 runs 15 residues. Germline lookup yields CDR1 MNHEY and CDR2 SVGAGI. Between the trimmed V and J ends, which lost 6 bases and 6 bases, there was a span of 18 bases. This CDR3 is CASRDTEFQLNEQFF. CDR3 sequence (DNA): TGTGCCAGCAGGGACACAGAGTTTCAACTCAATGAGCAGTTCTTC.

The chain couples TRBV29-1 to TRBJ2-2, with 7 nucleotides matching TRBD2. This CDR3 is 13 amino acids long. Germline V lookup: CDR1 SQVTM, CDR2 ANQGSEA. V lost 7 bases, J lost 12 bases, and 14 bases stayed unmatched. The chain's CDR3 is CSARGGNTGKLFF. The CDR3 nucleotides read TGCAGCGCCCGGGGAGGGAACACGGGGAAGCTGTTTTTT.

Comments on this clonotype: It may be a read error: a sequence one base away is much more abundant. The chain recombines TRBV30 with TRBJ2-1, with D possibly called TRBD1 or TRBD2 (5 bases each). The germline V gene encodes CDR1 GTSNPN and CDR2 SVGIG (reference sequence). The CDR3 is made up of 15 amino acids. CDR3 loop: CTWSSPGPRGLEQFF. CDR3 nucleotides: TGTACCTGGAGTTCCCCGGGGCCTCGCGGCTTAGAGCAGTTCTTC. The variable domain in full, with the rest retrieved from reference TRBV30 and TRBJ2-1, is SQTIHQWPATLVQPVGSPLSLECTVEGTSNPNLYWYRQAAGRGLQLLFYSVGIGQISSEVPQNLSASRPQDRQFILSSKKLLLSDSGFYLCTWSSPGPRGLEQFFGPGTRLTVL.

This clonotype was observed a few times. This clone may be a read error of a much larger clone one base away. The chain couples TRBV6-1 to TRBJ1-5; no definite D call. The length of the CDR3 is 14 residues. The germline V gene has CDR1 MNHNS and CDR2 SASEGT. This CDR3 reads CTSRRASRGQPQHF. The CDR3, as DNA: TGTACCAGCAGGCGGGCCTCCCGCGGGCAGCCCCAGCATTTT.

Only a few counts were recorded for this clonotype. The junction departs from the called germline gene at one end, perhaps through a read error. The chain carries TRBV29-1 and TRBJ2-5, with D maybe TRBD1 (8 bases). CDR1 is SQVTM and CDR2 is ANQGSEA in the germline V gene. This CDR3 comprises 15 residues. Written as DNA, the CDR3 is TGCAGCGTTCCCCCCGACAGGGGAGGGCAAGAGACCCGGTACTTC. Its protein product is CSVPPDRGGQETRYF.

The chain uses TRBV11-2 and TRBJ1-6; D is unclear. V lost 4 bases and J lost 13, with 14 bases in between. This CDR3 has 13 residues. Germline V gene sequence: CDR1 SGHAT, CDR2 FQNNGV. The CDR3 DNA reads as TGTGCCAGCAGCTACGGGAGGGATCCGCCCCTCCACTTT. Protein product: CASSYGRDPPLHF. The whole variable domain, remainder taken from reference TRBV11-2 and TRBJ1-6, is EAGVAQSPRYKIIEKRQSVAFWCNPISGHATLYWYQQILGQGPKLLIQFQNNGVVDDSQLPKDRFSAERLKGVDSTLKIQPAKLEDSAVYLCASSYGRDPPLHFGNGTRLTVT.

This clonotype was picked up one time. A much larger clone sits a single nucleotide away, making a read error possible. The CDR3 region is CNVGGGGISYNEQFF. In DNA, the CDR3 is TGCAACGTTGGGGGTGGCGGGATCTCCTACAATGAGCAGTTCTTC. The chain has TRBV29-1 and TRBJ2-1, with D possibly TRBD2 on 6 matching bases. The germline CDR1 and CDR2 sequences are SQVTM and ANQGSEA. This CDR3 is built from 15 residues.

About this clonotype: No conserved phenylalanine or tryptophan ends this CDR3, so it is likely a read error. The rearrangement links TRBV11-2 to TRBJ2-1; D may correspond to TRBD1 or TRBD2 (5 bases each). This CDR3 has 16 residues. The germline CDR1 and CDR2 sequences are SGHAT and FQNNGV. Trimming stripped 0 bases from V and 6 bases from J, with 15 bases between. CDR3 in DNA: TGTGCCAGCAGCTTAGATCTGATGGGTGGGGGCAATGAGCAGTTCTCC. Translating it yields CASSLDLMGGGNEQFS.

The chain employs TRBV7-8 and TRBJ2-3; either TRBD1 or TRBD2 may fit D (5 bases each). V lost 5 bases and J lost 2, with 14 bases in between. Germline assignment: CDR1 SGHVS and CDR2 FQNEAQ. This CDR3 is built from 15 residues. CDR3 nucleotides: TGTGCCAGCAGCACCCCGGGACGGACCACAGATACGCAGTATTTT. This sequence encodes CASSTPGRTTDTQYF. Together with reference TRBV7-8 and TRBJ2-3, the CDR3 gives the full variable domain: GAGVSQSPRYKVAKRGQDVALRCDPISGHVSLFWYQQALGQGPEFLTYFQNEAQLDKSGLPSDRFFAERPEGSVSTLKIQRTQQEDSAVYLCASSTPGRTTDTQYFGPGTRLTVL.

About this clonotype: This likely comes from a read error, as the CDR3 has no conserved phenylalanine or tryptophan at its end. This chain connects TRBV5-4 to TRBJ1-2; D may be TRBD1 (5 bases). Trimming took 4 bases from V and 3 from J, leaving 10 bases between them. The germline V gene encodes CDR1 SGHNT and CDR2 YYREEE (reference sequence). This CDR3 spans 13 amino acids. CDR3 region: CASSGGRDYGYTL. CDR3 bases: TGTGCCAGCAGCGGGGGACGAGACTATGGCTACACCCTC.

This clonotype was seen a handful of times. The V gene is TRBV28, the J gene TRBJ2-5, with TRBD2 identical over 12 bases. The CDR3 totals 16 residues. Unmatched junction bases numbered 4, after V lost 4 bases and J lost 1 base. CDR1 and CDR2 (germline): MDHEN, SYDVKM. DNA of the CDR3: TGTGCCAGCAGTTCCGGGACTAGCGGGCGCCAAGAGACCCAGTACTTC. It is translated as CASSSGTSGRQETQYF. Based on the CDR3 plus reference TRBV28 and TRBJ2-5, the full variable domain is DVKVTQSSRYLVKRTGEKVFLECVQDMDHENMFWYRQDPGLGLRLIYFSYDVKMKEKGDIPEGYSVSREKKERFSLILESASTNQTSMYLCASSSGTSGRQETQYFGPGTRLLVL.

This clonotype was counted once. It may be a read error: a sequence one base away is much more abundant. The chain links TRBV5-5 to TRBJ2-5, with a tentative D call TRBD1 (5 bases). This CDR3 has 13 residues. Deletions cut 6 bases from V and 8 bases from J, with 17 bases between. From germline, CDR1 is SGHKS and CDR2 YYEKEE (reference sequence). The CDR3 protein is CASKNAQGDTQYF. CDR3 in DNA: TGTGCCAGCAAGAACGCGCAAGGGGATACCCAGTACTTC. The full variable domain, its missing parts supplied by reference TRBV5-5 and TRBJ2-5, is DAGVTQSPTHLIKTRGQQVTLRCSPISGHKSVSWYQQVLGQGPQFIFQYYEKEERGRGNFPDRFSARQFPNYSSELNVNALLLGDSALYLCASKNAQGDTQYFGPGTRLLVL.

V gene TRBV6-5 combines with J gene TRBJ2-1; no firm D call. CDR3 length equals 12 residues. V gave up 5 bases and J gave up 7 bases, with 9 bases separating them. CDR1 and CDR2 (germline): MNHEY, SVGAGI. CDR3 bases: TGTGCCAGCAGTGAACAATGGAATGAGCAGTTCTTC. Encoded protein: CASSEQWNEQFF.

As concerns this clonotype: An end of the junction does not agree with germline; a read error may underlie this. The chain combines TRBV11-1 with TRBJ2-3, with 10 bases fitting TRBD2. Germline loops: CDR1 SGHAT, CDR2 FQDESV (reference sequence). This CDR3 is 17 amino acids long. CDR3 amino acids: CASSLEASSGRGDTQYF. The CDR3 bases are TGTGCCAGTAGCTTAGAAGCGTCTAGCGGGAGAGGAGATACGCAGTATTTT.

With regard to this clonotype: One junction end disagrees with the germline gene, perhaps due to a read error. This rearrangement joins TRBV11-2 to TRBJ2-3; possible D gene TRBD1, 6 bases. From germline, CDR1 is SGHAT and CDR2 FQNNGV. The CDR3 extends over 16 amino acids. The CDR3 DNA sequence: TGTGCCAGCAGCCCGCTTGGCGGAAGGAGGACAGATACGCTGTATTTT. This encodes CASSPLGGRRTDTLYF.

About this clonotype: An end of the junction does not agree with germline; a read error may underlie this. The chain uses TRBV4-1 and TRBJ2-1; D might be TRBD1 or TRBD2, each matching 6 bases. The germline V gene has CDR1 MGHRA and CDR2 YSYEKL. This CDR3 is built from 19 residues. The CDR3 loop reads CASSQEGATSRRSYNEQSF. DNA of the CDR3: TGCGCCAGCAGCCAAGAGGGGGCCACTAGCAGGAGATCCTACAATGAGCAGTCCTTC.

By sample fraction, this clonotype is medium-sized. The chain recombines TRBV11-2 with TRBJ2-5, with D unclear. Germline V gene data show CDR1 as SGHAT and CDR2 as FQNNGV. V lost 3 bases to trimming and J lost 3 bases, with 8 bases between them. The CDR3 consists of 13 residues. CDR3 residues: CASSLGLEETQYF. DNA of the CDR3: TGTGCCAGCAGCTTGGGCTTAGAAGAGACCCAGTACTTC.

A remark on this clonotype: The CDR3 does not end in the conserved phenylalanine or tryptophan, so this is likely a read error. The chain combines TRBV4-1 with TRBJ2-5; 14 positions match TRBD2. Germline trimming cut 2 bases from V and 4 bases from J; bases unmatched to any gene: 6. The CDR3 totals 17 residues. The V gene's germline CDR1 is MGHRA and CDR2 YSYEKL. The CDR3 DNA is TGCGCCAGCAGCCAACTAGGGGGACTAGCGGGAGTAGAGACCCAGTACTTA. It yields the protein CASSQLGGLAGVETQYL.